The subject of this entry is one TCR beta chain. Original methodology: It was from reference gene primer amplification that nucleated cell counts were estimated. Only in-frame clones appear in the TCRdb table, and some are missing; sequencing was by immunoSEQ multiplex PCR. V, J and clone size derive from that table, while D and trimming were established from the DNA sequence. The data hold roughly 60,000 clones, with roughly 88% observed a single time. The germline gives CDR1 LGHNT, CDR2 FRNRAP. CDR3 size: 15 residues. With 3 bases clipped from V and 4 bases from J, the junction kept 5 bases outside the gene matches. This specimen belongs to a study of blood T cell repertoires in COVID-19.

The TCR originated in a man aged 45-65 years with active COVID-19. V gene TRBV12-5 combines with J gene TRBJ2-7; TRBD1 matches 11 bases. The sample taken for sequencing was peripheral blood. The CDR3 DNA follows: TGTGCTAGTGGTTTCGTTCGGGACAGGGGGTACGAGCAGTACTTC. This gives the protein CASGFVRDRGYEQYF.